The table lists the clone carrying this T cell receptor (beta chain) with many counts. TCRdb reprocessed the 5' RACE reads via MiXCR and lists one record per CDR3 protein. The data hold more than 55,000 distinct CDR3 sequences, with about 13% observed a single time. The entry originates in a study of early T cells in non-severe SARS-CoV-2 infection. The receptor was derived from an adult who was a healthcare worker with PCR-confirmed SARS-CoV-2 infection or an uninfected control (not recorded which). Sample: whole blood, taken at baseline.

The CDR3 sequence: CASSALAGVKETQYF. The CDR3 DNA sequence: TGTGCCAGCAGCGCACTAGCGGGAGTTAAAGAGACCCAGTACTTC. The gene calls are TRBV5-6 and TRBJ2-5; TRBD2 matches 11 bases. Germline lookup yields CDR1 SGHDT and CDR2 YYEEEE. The CDR3 covers 15 residues. V gave up 4 bases and J gave up 3 bases; unmatched junction bases: 5.